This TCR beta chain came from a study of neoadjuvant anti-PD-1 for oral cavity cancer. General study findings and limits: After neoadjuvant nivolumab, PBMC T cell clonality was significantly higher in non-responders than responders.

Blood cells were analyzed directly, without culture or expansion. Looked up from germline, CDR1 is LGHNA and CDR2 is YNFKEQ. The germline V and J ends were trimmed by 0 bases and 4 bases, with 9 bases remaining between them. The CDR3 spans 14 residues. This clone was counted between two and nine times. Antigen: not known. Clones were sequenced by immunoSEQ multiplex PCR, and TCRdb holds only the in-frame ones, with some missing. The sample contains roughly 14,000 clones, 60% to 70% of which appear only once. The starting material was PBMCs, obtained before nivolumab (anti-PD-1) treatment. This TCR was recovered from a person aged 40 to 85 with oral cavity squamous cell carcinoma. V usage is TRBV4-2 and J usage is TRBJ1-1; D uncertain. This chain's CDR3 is CASSQEDGTTEAFF. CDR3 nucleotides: TGTGCCAGCAGCCAAGAAGACGGAACCACTGAAGCTTTCTTT.